The 10 T cell receptor beta chains presented below share a single source sample, sequenced in a study of blood T cell repertoires in COVID-19. Measured with immunoSEQ multiplex PCR; TCRdb has only the in-frame clones, and not every one. The data contain around 250,000 clones, 91% of them singletons. The sample comprised PBMCs or T cells enriched from blood (not recorded which). Receptors originate from a human donor in a cohort exposed to, infected with or recovered from COVID-19 (not recorded which). The donor label of this sample is uncertain.

This clone was seen just once. This sequence joins TRBV4-1 and TRBJ1-6; TRBD1 agrees at 8 bases. The CDR3 spans 15 residues. V dropped 4 bases and J dropped 7; count of bases not matched to a gene: 6. The germline gives CDR1 MGHRA, CDR2 YSYEKL. The CDR3 loop reads CASSPHRGGNSPLHF. The CDR3 coding sequence is TGCGCCAGCAGCCCTCACAGGGGGGGGAATTCACCCCTCCACTTT.

This clone turned up a few times. The chain couples TRBV29-1 to TRBJ1-1; a possible D gene is TRBD1 (6 bases). Per germline, CDR1 SQVTM and CDR2 ANQGSEA. Between the trimmed V and J ends, which lost 7 bases and 0 bases, there was a span of 18 bases. CDR3 length: 15 amino acids. CDR3 region: CSGNRALDMNTEAFF. DNA of the CDR3: TGCAGCGGCAACAGGGCGTTGGACATGAACACTGAAGCTTTCTTT.

This rearrangement joins TRBV4-1 to TRBJ1-1, with unresolved D. Trimming took 4 bases from V and 4 from J, leaving 16 bases between them. The CDR3 loop spans 15 amino acids. The germline gives CDR1 MGHRA, CDR2 YSYEKL. The CDR3 region is CASSPVVGVGTEAFF. CDR3 DNA: TGCGCCAGCAGCCCAGTAGTCGGGGTTGGCACTGAAGCTTTCTTT.

This chain joins TRBV7-8 and TRBJ1-4, with TRBD1 identical over 7 bases. With 4 bases clipped from V and 4 bases from J, the junction kept 6 bases outside the gene matches. Germline loops: CDR1 SGHVS, CDR2 FQNEAQ. The CDR3 consists of 15 residues. The CDR3 loop is CASSYTGTVNEKLFF. The DNA for the CDR3 is TGTGCCAGCAGCTACACCGGGACAGTTAATGAAAAACTGTTTTTT.

The rearrangement joins TRBV19 to TRBJ2-1, with D perhaps matching TRBD2 (6 bases). The V gene lost 10 bases and the J gene lost 7 bases, with 17 bases spanning the gap. The length of the CDR3 is 13 residues. Germline V gene data show CDR1 as LNHDA and CDR2 as SQIVND (reference sequence). This CDR3 is CATQAGTVNEQFF. The CDR3 DNA is TGTGCCACCCAAGCCGGGACTGTAAATGAGCAGTTCTTC.

The rearrangement joins TRBV11-2 to TRBJ1-2; 9 bases are a match to TRBD1. The length of the CDR3 is 18 residues. Per germline, CDR1 SGHAT and CDR2 FQNNGV. After removal of 6 bases from V and 4 bases from J, the junction contained 18 bases not matched to a gene. DNA of the CDR3: TGTGCCAGCAGGAAACCGGGACAGGGAGCTGGCGGGGTCTATGGCTACACCTTC. Amino acids: CASRKPGQGAGGVYGYTF.

The rearrangement uses TRBV24-1 and TRBJ2-7, with D possibly matching TRBD1 (6 bases). Trimming took 3 bases from V and 3 from J, leaving 8 bases between them. Germline V gives CDR1 KGHDR, CDR2 SFDVKD. The CDR3 has 13 residues. The CDR3 sequence is CATSDLDSYEQYF. In DNA form, the CDR3 reads TGTGCCACCAGTGATCTGGACAGCTACGAGCAGTACTTC.

The rearrangement uses TRBV4-1 and TRBJ1-1, with D possibly TRBD1 on 6 matching bases. CDR3 length equals 16 residues. Trimming cost V 2 bases and J 5 bases, with 18 bases left between them. The germline gives CDR1 MGHRA, CDR2 YSYEKL. The DNA for the CDR3 is TGCGCCAGCAGCCAACCCCGGTGGGGGCGCCGGACTGAAGCTTTCTTT. Protein sequence: CASSQPRWGRRTEAFF.

This clone has a handful of counts. The V and J genes are TRBV5-5 and TRBJ2-1; 7 nucleotides match TRBD1. V shed 4 bases and J 8 bases; nucleotides not matched to a gene: 9. Germline V gene lookup returns CDR1 SGHKS and CDR2 YYEKEE (reference sequence). The CDR3 consists of 14 residues. The chain's CDR3 is CASSPWQGVDEQFF. CDR3 nucleotides: TGTGCCAGCAGCCCGTGGCAGGGGGTGGATGAGCAGTTCTTC.

This chain links TRBV7-9 with TRBJ1-4, with D possibly being TRBD1 (6 bases). Germline CDR1 SEHNR, CDR2 FQNEAQ (reference sequence). The CDR3 runs 14 residues. V was shortened by 8 bases and J by 5 bases, with 15 bases between the two germline ends. CDR3 protein: CASLPPQGNEKLFF. CDR3 nucleotides: TGTGCCAGCCTTCCCCCCCAGGGGAATGAAAAACTGTTTTTT.